This T cell receptor beta chain originates from a study of cytomegalovirus exposure and HLA in healthy donors. A multiplex PCR was run with 60 Vbeta primers and 13 Jbeta primers. Assay used: immunoSEQ multiplex PCR; TCRdb lists only in-frame clones, some missing. The sample records fewer than 200,000 clones, 70% to 90% being singletons. Study-level findings and limits: Apart from CMV serostatus, no immune exposure information was available. Most TCR beta V segments were productive about 90% or about 30% of the time in an earlier analysis.

With regard to this clone: Its antigen is unidentified.

V was pared by 2 bases and J by 8 bases, with 9 bases between. This CDR3 has 11 amino acids. The germline CDR1 and CDR2 sequences are SQVTM and ANQGSEA. The genes are TRBV29-1 and TRBJ1-2; D remains unclear. The clonotype originates from a young man in good health and CMV-seropositive. Sequenced sample: PBMCs. The CDR3 loop is CSVERAAGYTF. For the CDR3, the DNA is TGCAGCGTTGAAAGAGCGGCCGGCTACACCTTC. Drawing the rest from reference TRBV29-1 and TRBJ1-2, the complete variable domain is SAVISQKPSRDICQRGTSLTIQCQVDSQVTMMFWYRQQPGQSLTLIATANQGSEATYESGFVIDKFPISRPNLTFSTLTVSNMSPEDSSIYLCSVERAAGYTFGSGTRLTVV.